This TCR beta chain is from a study of identifying expanded T cells in peripheral blood. Findings of the study overall: Roughly 1.1 clones differed between technical replicates, versus about 15 and 19 over time. Approximately two-week clone count variance significantly increased as total template count grew.

This clone was counted a few times. Its antigen is currently unknown. There are 14 residues in the CDR3. In germline, CDR1 is KGHSH, CDR2 LQKENI. The junction had 7 bases not matched to a gene; V was cut back by 1 base and J by 7 bases. TCRdb's copy holds only in-frame clones and misses some; the assay was immunoSEQ multiplex PCR. The data hold around 90,000 clones, with around 89% observed a single time. No infections or other immune events were documented during collection. The clonotype comes from a person between 18 and 75 years old in good health. The sequencing sample was made of blood. The rearrangement joins TRBV18 to TRBJ2-7; TRBD1 aligns across 7 bases. CDR3 DNA sequence: TGTGCCAGCTCACCACGGTTAGGGGACAGAGAGCAGTACTTC. Translating gives CASSPRLGDREQYF.